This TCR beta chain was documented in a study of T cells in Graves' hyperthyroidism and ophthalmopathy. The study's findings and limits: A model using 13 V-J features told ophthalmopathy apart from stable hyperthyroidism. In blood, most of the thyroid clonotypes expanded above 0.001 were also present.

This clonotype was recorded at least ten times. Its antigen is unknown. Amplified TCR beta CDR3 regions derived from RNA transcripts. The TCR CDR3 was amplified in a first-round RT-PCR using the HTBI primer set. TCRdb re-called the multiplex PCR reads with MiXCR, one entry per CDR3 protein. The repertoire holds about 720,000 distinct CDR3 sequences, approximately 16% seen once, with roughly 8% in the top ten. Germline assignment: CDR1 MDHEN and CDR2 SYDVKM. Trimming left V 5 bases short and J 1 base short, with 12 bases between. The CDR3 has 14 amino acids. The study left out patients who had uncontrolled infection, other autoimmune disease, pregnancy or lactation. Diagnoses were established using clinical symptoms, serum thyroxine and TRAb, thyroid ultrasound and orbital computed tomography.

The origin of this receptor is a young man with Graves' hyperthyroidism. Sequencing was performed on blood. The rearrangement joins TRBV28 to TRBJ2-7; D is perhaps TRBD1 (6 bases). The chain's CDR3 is CASSPRDTSYEQYF. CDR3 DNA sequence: TGTGCCAGCAGTCCCCGGGACACTTCCTACGAGCAGTACTTC.